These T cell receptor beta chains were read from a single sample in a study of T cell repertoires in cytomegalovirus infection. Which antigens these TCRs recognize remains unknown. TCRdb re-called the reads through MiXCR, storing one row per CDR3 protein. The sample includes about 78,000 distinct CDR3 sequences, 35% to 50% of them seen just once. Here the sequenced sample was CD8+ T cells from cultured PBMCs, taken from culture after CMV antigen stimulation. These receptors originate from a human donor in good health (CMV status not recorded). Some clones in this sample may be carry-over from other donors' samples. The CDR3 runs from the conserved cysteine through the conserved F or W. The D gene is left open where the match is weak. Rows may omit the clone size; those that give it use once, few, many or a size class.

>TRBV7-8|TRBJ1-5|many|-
CASSSEGYSNQPQHF
TGTGCCAGCAGCTCGGAGGGTTATAGCAATCAGCCCCAGCATTTT
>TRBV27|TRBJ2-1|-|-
CASSRASYNEQFF
TGTGCCAGCAGCAGGGCCTCCTACAATGAGCAGTTCTTC
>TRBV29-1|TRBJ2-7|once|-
CSVENGQPEQYF
TGCAGCGTTGAAAATGGGCAGCCTGAGCAGTACTTC
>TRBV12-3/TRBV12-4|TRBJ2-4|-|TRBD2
CASNFGGGAFGPLKNIQYF
TGTGCCAGCAATTTCGGCGGGGGGGCGTTTGGGCCCCTCAAAAACATTCAGTACTTC
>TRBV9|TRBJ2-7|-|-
CASSAPGFHEQYF
TGTGCCAGCAGCGCGCCCGGGTTTCACGAGCAGTACTTC
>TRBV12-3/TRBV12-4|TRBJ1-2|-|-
CASSLYGRNPYGYTF
TGTGCCAGCAGCCTTTATGGACGGAACCCCTATGGCTACACCTTC
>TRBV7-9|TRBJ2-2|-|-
CASSPDRNTGELFF
TGTGCCAGCAGCCCGGACAGGAACACCGGGGAGCTGTTTTTT
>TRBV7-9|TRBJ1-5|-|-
CASSLAPDSGPQPQHF
TGTGCCAGCAGCTTAGCCCCGGACTCAGGGCCTCAGCCCCAGCATTTT
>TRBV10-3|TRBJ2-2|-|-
CAISDGGRDTGELFF
TGTGCCATCAGTGACGGGGGCAGGGACACCGGGGAGCTGTTTTTT
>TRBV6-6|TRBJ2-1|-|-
CASNYGAEQFF
TGTGCCAGCAATTACGGTGCAGAGCAGTTCTTC
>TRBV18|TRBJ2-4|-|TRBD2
CASSPGTSSTKNIQYF
TGTGCCAGCTCACCTGGGACTAGCTCTACCAAAAACATTCAGTACTTC
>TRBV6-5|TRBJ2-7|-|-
CASSYTSGRTYEQYF
TGTGCCAGCAGTTACACTTCAGGGCGGACCTACGAGCAGTACTTC
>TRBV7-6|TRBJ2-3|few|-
CASSLARDDNTQYF
TGTGCCAGCAGCTTAGCTCGGGACGATAATACGCAGTATTTT
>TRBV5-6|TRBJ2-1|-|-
CASSPWGQSSYNEQFF
TGTGCCAGCAGCCCTTGGGGGCAGAGCTCCTACAATGAGCAGTTCTTC
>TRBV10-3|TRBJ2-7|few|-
CAISGGKGIEQYF
TGTGCCATCTCAGGAGGGAAGGGTATCGAGCAGTACTTC
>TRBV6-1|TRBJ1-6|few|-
CASSGGRGLRTNSPLHF
TGTGCCAGCAGCGGGGGACGAGGCCTCCGGACCAATTCACCCCTCCACTTT
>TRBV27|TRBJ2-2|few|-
CASSLRGNTGELFF
TGTGCCAGCAGTTTGAGGGGCAACACCGGGGAGCTGTTTTTT
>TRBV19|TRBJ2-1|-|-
CASSDRAAGNEQFF
TGTGCCAGTTCAGACAGGGCAGCGGGAAATGAGCAGTTCTTC
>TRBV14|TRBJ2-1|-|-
CASSHSIYNKQFF
TGTGCCAGCAGCCACTCAATATACAATAAGCAGTTCTTC
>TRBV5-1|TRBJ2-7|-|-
CASSLFGGRNYEQYF
TGCGCCAGCAGCTTGTTCGGTGGCAGAAACTACGAGCAGTACTTC
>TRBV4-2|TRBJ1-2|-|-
CASSPRPEDLVYGYTF
TGTGCCAGCAGCCCCCGCCCGGAGGACCTGGTCTATGGCTACACCTTC
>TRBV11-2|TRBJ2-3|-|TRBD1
CASSQGDSESTDTQYF
TGTGCCAGCAGCCAAGGGGACAGCGAGAGCACAGATACGCAGTATTTT
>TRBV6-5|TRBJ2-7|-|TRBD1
CASSYSVTGTYEQYF
TGTGCCAGCAGTTACTCTGTGACAGGGACCTACGAGCAGTACTTC
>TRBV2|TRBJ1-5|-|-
CASGGNRDSYQPQHF
TGTGCCAGCGGAGGAAACAGGGATTCTTATCAGCCCCAGCATTTT
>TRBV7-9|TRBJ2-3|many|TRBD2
CASSELAGRTDTQYF
TGTGCCAGCAGCGAGTTAGCGGGGCGCACAGATACGCAGTATTTT
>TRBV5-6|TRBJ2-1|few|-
CASSLALTAGYNEQFF
TGTGCCAGCAGCTTGGCACTTACGGCGGGGTACAATGAGCAGTTCTTC
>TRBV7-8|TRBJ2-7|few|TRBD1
CASSLGQGPFYEQYF
TGTGCCAGCAGCTTGGGACAGGGGCCGTTCTACGAGCAGTACTTC
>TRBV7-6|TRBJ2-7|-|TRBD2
CASSSRGGASSYEQYF
TGTGCCAGCAGCTCCCGGGGGGGGGCCTCAAGCTACGAGCAGTACTTC
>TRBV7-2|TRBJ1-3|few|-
CASSTGPSSGNTIYF
TGTGCCAGCAGCACAGGCCCAAGCTCTGGAAACACCATATATTTT
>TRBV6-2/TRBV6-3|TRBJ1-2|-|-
CASSYSHSGEVNYGYTF
TGTGCCAGCAGTTACTCTCATTCTGGTGAGGTTAACTATGGCTACACCTTC
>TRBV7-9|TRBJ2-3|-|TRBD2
CASSPRLAVEGPDTQYF
TGTGCCAGCAGCCCCCGACTAGCGGTGGAGGGGCCAGATACGCAGTATTTT
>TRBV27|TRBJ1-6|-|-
CASSPTGRSPLHF
TGTGCCAGCAGTCCCACGGGAAGATCACCCCTCCACTTT
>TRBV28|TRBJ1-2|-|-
CASTHSAEYGYTF
TGTGCCAGCACCCACTCTGCGGAGTATGGCTACACCTTC
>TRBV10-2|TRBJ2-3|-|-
CASSSGKTQYF
TGCGCCAGCAGTTCGGGGAAGACGCAGTATTTT
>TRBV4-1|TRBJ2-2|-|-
CANSPYRDPGELFF
TGCGCCAACAGCCCTTACAGGGATCCCGGGGAGCTGTTTTTT
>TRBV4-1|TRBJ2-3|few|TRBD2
CASSQLETSGGSDTQYF
TGCGCCAGCAGCCAACTTGAGACTAGCGGGGGGTCAGATACGCAGTATTTT
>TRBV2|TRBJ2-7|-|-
CASNQGTSYEQYF
TGTGCCAGCAATCAGGGCACCTCCTACGAGCAGTACTTC
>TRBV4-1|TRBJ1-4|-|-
CASSHRVTNEKLFF
TGCGCCAGCAGCCACAGGGTCACTAATGAAAAACTGTTTTTT
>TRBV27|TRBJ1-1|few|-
CASSAGSFAEAFF
TGTGCCAGCAGTGCAGGGAGTTTCGCTGAAGCTTTCTTT
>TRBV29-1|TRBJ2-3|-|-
CSVDLGAIDTQYF
TGCAGCGTTGATCTGGGGGCAATAGATACGCAGTATTTT
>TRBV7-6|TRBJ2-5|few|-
CASSLPEGADQETQYF
TGTGCCAGCAGCTTACCCGAAGGGGCGGACCAAGAGACCCAGTACTTC
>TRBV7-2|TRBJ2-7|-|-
CASSHTQGSDRYEQYF
TGTGCCAGCAGCCACACGCAGGGATCCGATCGCTACGAGCAGTACTTC
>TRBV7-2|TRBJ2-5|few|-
CASSFEYGAQYF
TGTGCCAGCAGCTTCGAGTACGGCGCCCAGTACTTC
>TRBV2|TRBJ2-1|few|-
CASRGTVDEQFF
TGTGCCAGCAGGGGGACGGTAGATGAGCAGTTCTTC
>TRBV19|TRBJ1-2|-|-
CASSIGSEAHGYTF
TGTGCCAGTAGTATAGGATCGGAGGCCCATGGCTACACCTTC
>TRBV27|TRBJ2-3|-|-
CASSSPTASTDTQYF
TGTGCCAGCAGTTCTCCGACAGCTAGCACAGATACGCAGTATTTT
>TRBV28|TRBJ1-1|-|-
CASSSYVTADLDLTEAFF
TGTGCCAGCAGTTCCTACGTTACAGCGGACTTAGACCTCACTGAAGCTTTCTTT
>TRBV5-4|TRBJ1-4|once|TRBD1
CASSLEGTGGDTREKLFF
TGTGCCAGCAGCTTGGAAGGGACAGGGGGCGATACTCGTGAAAAACTGTTTTTT
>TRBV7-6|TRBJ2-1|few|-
CASLRTDVYNEQFF
TGTGCCAGCTTAAGGACAGATGTCTACAATGAGCAGTTCTTC
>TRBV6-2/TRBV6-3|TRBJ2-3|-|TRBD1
CASSYGTGGTDTQYF
TGTGCCAGCAGTTACGGGACAGGGGGCACAGATACGCAGTATTTT
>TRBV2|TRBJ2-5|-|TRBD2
CASSEVLAGGETQYF
TGTGCCAGCAGTGAAGTGCTAGCGGGGGGGGAGACCCAGTACTTC
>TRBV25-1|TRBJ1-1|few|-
CASSEYKRVNTEAFF
TGTGCCAGCAGTGAATATAAGAGGGTGAACACTGAAGCTTTCTTT
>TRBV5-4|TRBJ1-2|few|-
CASSPTTAGSPYGYTF
TGTGCCAGCAGCCCGACTACTGCCGGGAGTCCGTATGGCTACACCTTC
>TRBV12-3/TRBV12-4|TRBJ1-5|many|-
CASSRGLFNQPQHF
TGTGCCAGCAGTCGAGGGCTTTTCAATCAGCCCCAGCATTTT
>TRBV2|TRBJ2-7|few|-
CASAGYPSYEQYF
TGTGCCAGCGCAGGGTATCCCTCCTACGAGCAGTACTTC